Below are 10 T cell receptor beta chains sequenced from a single sample in a study of cytomegalovirus exposure and HLA in healthy donors. Amplification used 60 Vbeta primers and 13 Jbeta primers. Sequenced by immunoSEQ multiplex PCR; TCRdb stores in-frame clones only, minus some. The table has about 150,000 clones, approximately 80% seen once. The specimen was PBMCs. Every receptor here comes from a middle-aged woman in good health and CMV-seropositive.

V is TRBV4-2 and J is TRBJ2-2; D unresolved. This CDR3 region has 13 residues. Germline CDR1 LGHNA, CDR2 YNFKEQ. Trimming shortened V by 0 bases and J by 7 bases, and 6 bases separated the two germline ends. CDR3 DNA sequence: TGTGCCAGCAGCCAAGATCAGGTCGGGGAGCTGTTTTTT. Its translation is CASSQDQVGELFF.

The table lists this clone with a few counts. One end of the junction fails to match germline, which may point to a read error. This chain uses TRBV29-1 with TRBJ1-1, with 8 nucleotides matching TRBD1. This CDR3 comprises 10 residues. Looked up from germline, CDR1 is SQVTM and CDR2 is ANQGSEA. CDR3 loop: CSVEDRESLF. CDR3 nucleotide sequence: TGCAGCGTTGAGGACAGGGAGAGCCTATTT.

V gene TRBV6-1 combines with J gene TRBJ1-1; 8 positions agree with TRBD1. This CDR3 has 13 residues. Germline V lookup: CDR1 MNHNS, CDR2 SASEGT. Unmatched junction bases numbered 0, after V lost 6 bases and J lost 0 bases. The CDR3 sequence: CASRGQVNTEAFF. CDR3 sequence (DNA): TGTGCCAGCAGGGGACAGGTGAACACTGAAGCTTTCTTT.

The CDR3 DNA follows: TGTGCCAGCAGTAACCAGGGGCCGGCCTACAATGAGCAGTTCTTC. Translation: CASSNQGPAYNEQFF. The genes are TRBV27 and TRBJ2-1, with D perhaps TRBD1 (6 bases). CDR1 MNHEY and CDR2 SMNVEV come from the germline V gene (reference sequence). Between the trimmed V and J ends, which lost 5 bases and 2 bases, there was a span of 13 bases. There are 15 residues in the CDR3.

The chain joins TRBV18 to TRBJ2-2; 8 positions agree with TRBD2. V was clipped by 4 bases and J by 3 bases; unmatched bases: 4. The CDR3 spans 15 residues. Germline V lookup: CDR1 KGHSH, CDR2 LQKENI. CDR3 sequence (DNA): TGTGCCAGCTCACAGAAGCGGGGGCACACCGGGGAGCTGTTTTTT. Its translation is CASSQKRGHTGELFF.

This rearrangement joins TRBV4-1 to TRBJ1-1; weak D call: TRBD1 (6 bases). The CDR3 consists of 15 residues. Trimming left V 0 bases short and J 3 bases short, with 11 bases between. The germline V gene has CDR1 MGHRA and CDR2 YSYEKL. Here the CDR3 reads CASSQDKQGDTEAFF. The CDR3, as DNA: TGCGCCAGCAGCCAAGATAAACAGGGTGACACTGAAGCTTTCTTT.

The J gene is TRBJ1-2, the V gene TRBV28; D is possibly TRBD1 (6 bases). V was shortened by 6 bases and J by 4 bases, with 9 bases between the two germline ends. Germline loops: CDR1 MDHEN, CDR2 SYDVKM. The CDR3 has 12 residues. As DNA, the CDR3 is TGTGCCAGCAGGGGACAACCCTATGGCTACACCTTC. Translating gives CASRGQPYGYTF.

This chain joins TRBV7-9 and TRBJ2-1; 9 nucleotides line up with TRBD1. Trimming took 5 bases from V and 13 from J; bases not matched to a gene: 9. The germline CDR1 and CDR2 sequences are SEHNR and FQNEAQ (reference sequence). The CDR3 runs to 13 residues. For the CDR3, the DNA is TGTGCCAGCAGCACACGCCGGACAGGGGAACAGTTCTTC. Encoded protein: CASSTRRTGEQFF.

DNA for the CDR3: TGTGCCAGCAGAACAGGGGGGTTTGAGGGCTACACCTTC. Its translation: CASRTGGFEGYTF. The chain carries TRBV6-6 and TRBJ1-2; 8 bases line up with TRBD1. The CDR3 is 13 residues long. V dropped 6 bases and J dropped 8; count of bases not matched to a gene: 8. Germline CDR1 and CDR2: MNHNY and SVGAGI (reference sequence).

The V and J genes are TRBV18 and TRBJ2-7; no definite D call. CDR1 is KGHSH, CDR2 LQKENI, per germline. This CDR3 spans 12 amino acids. Trimming stripped 3 bases from V and 5 bases from J, with 8 bases between. CDR3 bases: TGTGCCAGCTCACCTCGAGATGACGAGCAGTACTTC. Its translation: CASSPRDDEQYF. The full variable domain, in which reference TRBV18 and TRBJ2-7 provide the parts outside the CDR3, is NAGVMQNPRHLVRRRGQEARLRCSPMKGHSHVYWYRQLPEEGLKFMVYLQKENIIDESGMPKERFSAEFPKEGPSILRIQQVVRGDSAAYFCASSPRDDEQYFGPGTRLTVT.